This T cell receptor beta chain was profiled in a study of siplizumab effects on memory and regulatory T cells (dated by TCRdb to between 2019 and 2020). Broadly, across the study: The study looked at the effect of siplizumab, an anti-CD2 antibody, on alloreactive T-cell subsets in allogeneic mixed lymphocyte reactions made from human PBMCs.

The protocol used for the library was the immunoSEQ multiplex PCR assay. Each sample had some 96,000 TCR templates assayed by the deep sequencing platform. Genomic DNA extracted from sorted T cells was used for TCRbeta CDR3 sequencing. The authors' pipeline ran thus. The R programming language was used for clonal analysis of the TCRbeta CDR3 data. Comparing unstimulated samples against CFSE-low samples taken after the reaction was how alloreactive CD4+ and CD8+ clones were defined. Alloreactive CD4+ clones were assigned to regulatory or non-regulatory origin by matching sequences to sorted unstimulated Treg and non-Treg repertoires. The clones in this table, taken by TCRdb from immuneACCESS, are in-frame only. Not every clone is retained; where verified, under half of the shortfall comes from an unresolved V gene, and the cause of the rest is unknown. The V and J calls and clone size were taken over from that table, and D and trimming were inferred from the DNA. The sample has about 70,000 clones on record, around nine tenths of them singletons. Together, the top ten hold roughly 1.7% of the sample.

Points on this clone: Its antigen is still unknown. No base quality values were provided; no much bigger clone lies one nucleotide off. This same CDR3 is encoded by further DNA sequences in the sample.

What the research found in general, with its limitations: Whether proliferating Tregs from siplizumab cultures actually had suppressive function was not functionally confirmed. Unstimulated naive T cells appeared more diverse than memory T cells, and naive cells seemed to contribute substantially to the alloresponse. In reactions with siplizumab, an average of about 75% of mappable alloreactive CD4+ clones were Treg-derived, compared with roughly 30% in control reactions. Because sequences at frequencies below about 10^-5 were poorly captured, only a minor fraction of alloreactive clones could be mapped back to unstimulated subsets. The cumulative frequency of alloreactive sequences traceable to unstimulated CD4+ memory T cells was significantly reduced by siplizumab. A naive or memory phenotype could not be assigned to roughly 75-96% of proliferating CD4+ or CD8+ clones.

Sorted unstimulated T cells and proliferating T cells recovered from mixed lymphocyte reactions underwent TCRbeta CDR3 sequencing. Fresh whole blood from around 11 HLA-typed healthy donors was used to isolate PBMCs. To map where alloreactive clones came from, unstimulated CD4+ regulatory T cells were FACS-sorted. Including the terminal cysteine and phenylalanine, the CDR3 comprises 12 residues. Left in the record is the CDR3 DNA by itself, 36 bases read in frame from the first base. CDR1 and CDR2, looked up from the germline V gene, are KGHSH and LQKENI. For this chain, trimming is 3 bases at the V end and 8 bases at the J end, and the number of junction bases without a gene match is 0.

The sequenced sample consisted of Tregs sorted from blood. The clonotype was recovered from a human donor in good health. This sequence uses TRBV18 and TRBJ1-1; the junction holds 10 bases that match TRBD1. The CDR3 reads CASSPGQGEAFF. The sequence in DNA is TGTGCCAGCTCACCGGGACAGGGGGAAGCTTTCTTT.